This T cell receptor beta chain was identified in a study of T cell responses to AZD1222 COVID-19 vaccine (dated by TCRdb to about 2021). At the level of the whole study: TCR sequencing covered 230 to 250 trial participants: 200 to 210 given two doses of AZD1222 and 26 given two doses of MenACWY control vaccine. Trial participants were enrolled by age into 18-55, 56-69 and 70-plus year subgroups, with roughly 150, 30 and 60 TCR-sequenced participants respectively.

Trimming at the junction amounts to 3 bases on V and 1 base on J, and the germline ends lie 12 bases apart. Its CDR3 holds 15 amino acids, cysteine through phenylalanine. Just the 45-base CDR3 DNA is kept, in frame starting at base 1. The germline V gene (reference sequence) gives CDR1 as SEHNR and CDR2 as FQNEAQ. What this sample's time point label stands for: about 28 days (+/-7) after the second vaccine dose. AZD1222 recipients whose second dose came at about 4 weeks and those whose second dose came at about 12 weeks were combined into one group, since spike-specific TCR depth and breadth did not differ between the two schedules. Samples from vaccinated people were obtained from the UK trials COV001 and COV002, which included a single-blind randomized controlled phase 2/3 trial of AZD1222 (ChAdOx1 nCoV-19) in healthy adults. For TCRbeta chain sequencing, PBMC samples were collected from trial participants at day 0 and at day 28 after the second dose.

The CDR3 regions of human TCRbeta chains were analyzed by immunosequencing. The paper's processing steps were these. Repertoire TCRs were matched against a reference library of SARS-CoV-2-specific TCRs generated with the MIRA antigen-specificity platform. Breadth was defined as the fraction of unique TCRs that were SARS-CoV-2-associated, and depth was defined as the fraction of total T cells that were SARS-CoV-2-associated. Each spike-specific TCR was assigned to its reactive spike region and to a CD4 or CD8 class using the MIRA data. Log10-transformed breadth and depth values were compared by one-way ANOVA with Sidak's multiple comparisons tests. Imported from immuneACCESS, the table was reduced by TCRdb to in-frame sequences with V and J called. These copies leave out some clones; in studies compared against another copy, an unresolved V gene accounts for under half, and the cause of the remainder is not known. V and J calls and clone size are those listed in that table; D and trimming were worked out from the DNA. The sample profile shows 90,000 to 150,000 clones; more than 85% of them were found once. The top ten hold less than 8.5% of the sample.

Turning to this clone: Its recognized antigen is unknown. Per-base quality was not reported, and no clone a single base away is much larger than it.

Summary of the overall study and its limitations: Only a handful of AZD1222 recipients were SARS-CoV-2 seropositive at baseline, limiting conclusions about previously exposed vaccinees. Participants were mostly white British, with more females than males. The authors suggested clonal diversity may have been underestimated. After two AZD1222 doses, both the breadth and the depth of spike-specific TCRs were significantly higher than at day 0 and than in MenACWY recipients. No day 14 peak-response samples were available, so repertoires were characterized only after the peak T cell response. Reportedly, almost half of the unique spike-specific TCRs recognized epitopes lying outside the regions that are mutated in the B.1.351 and B.1.1.7 variants. The whole spike protein was spanned by vaccine-associated CD4 TCRs, and dominant responses were seen in regions 160-218 and 743-854. The 56-69-year group was small, and its depth increase did not reach significance, likely because of low power.

The sequence was collected from an adult who received the AZD1222 COVID-19 vaccine. The material sequenced was peripheral blood, taken 28 days after the second AZD1222 dose. Recombination joined TRBV7-9 with TRBJ1-1; the D gene is perhaps TRBD1, from 6 matching bases. The nucleotides are TGTGCCAGCAGCTTCTACAGGGCCGAGAACACTGAAGCTTTCTTT. The resulting protein is CASSFYRAENTEAFF. Joined to the reference TRBV7-9 and TRBJ1-1 proteins, this CDR3 gives the full variable domain: DTGVSQNPRHKITKRGQNVTFRCDPISEHNRLYWYRQTLGQGPEFLTYFQNEAQLEKSRLLSDRFSAERPKGSFSTLEIQRTEQGDSAMYLCASSFYRAENTEAFFGQGTRLTVV.